The clone carrying this T cell receptor (beta chain) was detected a few times. The data originate from a study of T-cell reconstitution after alpha-beta-depleted transplantation in children. Molecular barcoding with unique molecular identifiers was used for the TCRbeta library. TCRdb reanalysed the PCR reads using MiXCR and keeps one entry per CDR3 protein. The profile shows 670,000 or so distinct CDR3 sequences, about an eighth of them singletons. Trimming took off 10 bases at V and 10 bases at J, with 17 bases between the two ends. Per the germline V gene, CDR1 is ENHRY and CDR2 is SYGVKD. CDR3 length: 12 residues.

The sequence was obtained from a girl between 2 and 10 years old with congenital amegakaryocytic thrombocytopenia, due to receive a stem cell transplant. The sequenced sample was PBMCs, obtained before TCRalphabeta/CD19-depleted stem cell transplant. The genes are TRBV10-3 and TRBJ2-1; D may be TRBD1 (7 bases). The CDR3 DNA follows: TGTGCCACACAGGAGGGACAGACAGAGCAGTTCTTC. Its translation is CATQEGQTEQFF.